The 28 T cell receptor beta chains presented below share a single source sample, sequenced in a study of T cells after posttransplantation cyclophosphamide. Generated by immunoSEQ multiplex PCR, the TCRdb table keeps only in-frame clones and is missing some. The data hold approximately 4,000 clones, with approximately 67% observed a single time. Sequencing was carried out using memory CD8+ T cells sorted from blood. These TCRs come from a man aged 30 to 39 in good health and a related stem cell transplant donor.

A few counts support this clone. The CDR3 DNA reads TGTGCCAGCAGTGAAGAAGGGGGCGGAACGCAGTATTTT. This codes for CASSEEGGGTQYF. The chain recombines TRBV2 with TRBJ2-3, with TRBD1 identical over 7 bases. The CDR3 runs to 13 residues. Germline lookup yields CDR1 SNHLY and CDR2 FYNNEI. Trimming at V came to 1 base and at J to 9 bases, leaving 4 bases not matched to a gene.

This clone was seen once. The chain carries TRBV6-4 and TRBJ2-3; D is possibly TRBD2 (6 bases). The ends were cut back, 5 bases at V and 4 bases at J, with 16 bases in the middle. Germline CDR1 MRHNA, CDR2 SNTAGT. The CDR3 extends over 15 amino acids. Written as DNA, the CDR3 is TGTGCCAGCAGTCAAGAGCGGGCGGGACCAGATACGCAGTATTTT. It encodes CASSQERAGPDTQYF.

The chain has TRBV4-1 and TRBJ2-3; D is possibly TRBD2 (5 bases). V was pared by 0 bases and J by 0 bases, with 7 bases between. Germline assignment: CDR1 MGHRA and CDR2 YSYEKL. CDR3 length: 15 amino acids. CDR3 amino acids: CASSQDRGSTDTQYF. DNA for the CDR3: TGCGCCAGCAGCCAAGATAGAGGGAGCACAGATACGCAGTATTTT.

The chain is built from TRBV9 and TRBJ2-5; maybe TRBD2 (6 bases). V lost 1 base and J 3 bases, leaving 13 bases between the germline ends. The germline V gene encodes CDR1 SGDLS and CDR2 YYNGEE. The CDR3 has 15 residues. CDR3 in amino acids: CASSVRGDQKETQYF. Here the CDR3 DNA reads TGTGCCAGCAGCGTACGCGGGGACCAAAAAGAGACCCAGTACTTC.

Notes on this clone: No DNA is shown, since the ends of the CDR3 on it are uncertain; the CDR3 is the one TCRdb lists. This chain joins TRBV4-3 and TRBJ1-1. From its first to its last residue, the CDR3 has 14 amino acids. CDR1 is LGHNA and CDR2 is YSLEER in the germline V gene. The CDR3 spells CASSQDQLFFGAFF.

The sample holds a few counts of this clone. This rearrangement joins TRBV2 to TRBJ1-5, with a possible D match to TRBD1 (6 bases). The CDR3 spans 16 residues. Trimming shortened V by 6 bases and J by 2 bases, and 17 bases separated the two germline ends. CDR1 and CDR2 (germline): SNHLY, FYNNEI. The CDR3 sequence is CASSPGTNNGNQPQHF. The CDR3 DNA reads as TGTGCCAGCAGCCCCGGGACAAACAATGGCAATCAGCCCCAGCATTTT.

The chain is built from TRBV7-9 and TRBJ1-2; 8 nucleotides match TRBD1. CDR1 and CDR2 from the germline V gene are SEHNR and FQNEAQ (reference sequence). The CDR3 has 14 residues. V was pared by 3 bases and J by 5 bases, with 5 bases of the junction left unmatched. The CDR3 region is CASSLGTGIYGYTF. DNA for the CDR3: TGTGCCAGCAGCTTGGGGACAGGAATTTATGGCTACACCTTC.

The chain uses TRBV27 and TRBJ2-7; D perhaps matches TRBD1 (6 bases). Per germline, CDR1 MNHEY and CDR2 SMNVEV (reference sequence). V was cut by 4 bases and J by 4 bases, with 20 bases left in between. The CDR3 sequence is 16 residues long. The CDR3 sequence is CASSSNEGTRPYEQYF. The CDR3 DNA is TGTGCCAGCAGTTCTAACGAGGGGACAAGACCATACGAGCAGTACTTC.

This clone was counted only a few times. This chain joins TRBV7-9 and TRBJ1-3; 8 bases map to TRBD1. This CDR3 has 16 residues. The trim removed 5 bases at V and 0 bases at J, leaving 6 bases unmatched. Germline CDR1 and CDR2: SEHNR and FQNEAQ (reference sequence). CDR3 in DNA: TGTGCCAGCAGCCAAACCGGGACAGGCTCTGGAAACACCATATATTTT. It codes for CASSQTGTGSGNTIYF. The full variable domain, its missing parts supplied by reference TRBV7-9 and TRBJ1-3, is DTGVSQNPRHKITKRGQNVTFRCDPISEHNRLYWYRQTLGQGPEFLTYFQNEAQLEKSRLLSDRFSAERPKGSFSTLEIQRTEQGDSAMYLCASSQTGTGSGNTIYFGEGSWLTVV.

The chain recombines TRBV15 with TRBJ2-1; 9 nucleotides line up with TRBD2. The CDR3 is 18 amino acids. Germline loops: CDR1 LNHNV, CDR2 YYDKDF (reference sequence). With V trimmed by 2 bases and J by 7 bases, 15 bases remained unmatched. The CDR3, as DNA: TGTGCCACCAGCAGAACGGCCGAATTAGCGGGGGCGGGGAATGAGCAGTTCTTC. Translation: CATSRTAELAGAGNEQFF.

The chain employs TRBV2 and TRBJ1-2, with TRBD1 matching 7 bases. The CDR3 has 15 residues. Unmatched junction bases numbered 14, after V lost 6 bases and J lost 7 bases. Germline V lookup: CDR1 SNHLY, CDR2 FYNNEI. CDR3 loop: CASSLGTGEGGGYTF. In nucleotides, the CDR3 is TGTGCCAGCAGCTTGGGAACAGGGGAAGGGGGTGGCTACACCTTC.

V is TRBV28 and J is TRBJ2-3, with TRBD2 identical over 10 bases. The J segment lost 5 bases and the V segment lost 6 bases, leaving 11 bases of the junction unmatched. Germline V gene lookup returns CDR1 MDHEN and CDR2 SYDVKM. The CDR3 sequence is 16 residues long. DNA for the CDR3: TGTGCCAGCAGGAGCGGGGGGGCCGGATTGGAAGATACGCAGTATTTT. Its protein is CASRSGGAGLEDTQYF.

The chain couples TRBV5-4 to TRBJ2-7; 7 nucleotides agree with TRBD1. The germline V gene has CDR1 SGHNT and CDR2 YYREEE (reference sequence). Germline trimming cut 7 bases from V and 5 bases from J; bases unmatched to any gene: 6. The CDR3 is made up of 12 amino acids. CDR3 residues: CASSGGSNEQYF. The CDR3, as DNA: TGTGCCAGCTCAGGGGGATCTAACGAGCAGTACTTC.

This clone was recorded a few times. The chain joins TRBV5-6 to TRBJ2-2; D is unclear. The CDR3 loop spans 13 amino acids. V lost 0 bases and J 6 bases, leaving 6 bases between the germline ends. Germline values: CDR1 SGHDT, CDR2 YYEEEE. The CDR3 loop is CASSLGVPGELFF. DNA of the CDR3: TGTGCCAGCAGCTTGGGCGTGCCCGGGGAGCTGTTTTTT.

V and J are TRBV9 and TRBJ1-1; 7 nucleotides match TRBD1. The trim removed 0 bases at V and 7 bases at J, leaving 9 bases unmatched. From germline, CDR1 is SGDLS and CDR2 YYNGEE. The CDR3 runs to 15 residues. The CDR3 nucleotides read TGTGCCAGCAGCGTAGCTCTGGGACAGACATATGAAGCTTTCTTT. It yields the protein CASSVALGQTYEAFF.

The V and J genes are TRBV6-4 and TRBJ1-5; D ambiguous. V lost 4 bases to trimming and J lost 1 base, with 5 bases between them. CDR1 and CDR2 (germline): MRHNA, SNTAGT. The CDR3 extends over 13 amino acids. The CDR3 region is CASSVQSNQPQHF. DNA for the CDR3: TGTGCCAGCAGTGTTCAGAGCAATCAGCCCCAGCATTTT.

The chain uses TRBV10-2 and TRBJ2-7; 7 bases fit TRBD1. Losses at the gene ends were 6 bases for V and 6 bases for J; bases not matched to a gene: 11. The CDR3 is 14 residues long. Germline loops: CDR1 WSHSY, CDR2 SAAADI. CDR3 loop: CASRENGQACEQYF. The DNA of the CDR3 is TGCGCCAGCAGGGAAAACGGACAGGCCTGCGAGCAGTACTTC.

This clone was seen only once. The genes are TRBV6-6 and TRBJ2-7, with 9 bases fitting TRBD1. The CDR3 loop spans 15 amino acids. V was clipped by 6 bases and J by 2 bases; unmatched bases: 8. Germline CDR1 is MNHNY and CDR2 is SVGAGI (reference sequence). The CDR3 spells CASSTLQGAAYEQYF. The CDR3 DNA sequence: TGTGCCAGCAGCACCTTACAGGGGGCGGCCTACGAGCAGTACTTC.

This rearrangement joins TRBV4-1 to TRBJ2-7; 7 bases line up with TRBD1. Per germline, CDR1 MGHRA and CDR2 YSYEKL. The ends lost 0 bases at V and 5 bases at J; junction bases unmatched: 7. There are 15 residues in the CDR3. Here the CDR3 reads CASSQDQGQAHEQYF. DNA for the CDR3: TGCGCCAGCAGCCAAGATCAAGGACAGGCTCACGAGCAGTACTTC.

The table lists this clone with a count of one. The rearrangement uses TRBV4-1 and TRBJ1-2, with 8 bases that match TRBD1. The CDR3 runs to 17 residues. CDR1 MGHRA and CDR2 YSYEKL come from the germline V gene. Trimming removed 3 bases from V and 4 bases from J; junction bases left unmatched: 13. The CDR3 loop reads CASSHGGRGQSVYGYTF. The CDR3 bases are TGCGCCAGCAGCCATGGGGGCAGGGGGCAGTCGGTCTATGGCTACACCTTC.

For this clone: Other DNA sequences in this sample translate to the same CDR3. The J gene is TRBJ2-7, the V gene TRBV9, with a weak D call TRBD1 (6 bases). The ends were cut back, 5 bases at V and 4 bases at J, with 19 bases in the middle. Per the germline V gene, CDR1 is SGDLS and CDR2 is YYNGEE. The CDR3 consists of 15 residues. The CDR3 coding sequence is TGTGCCAGCAGTATCGGGCAGGGGACGGCATACGAGCAGTACTTC. Its translation: CASSIGQGTAYEQYF.

The chain employs TRBV7-3 and TRBJ2-4; a weak D match, TRBD2 (5 bases). CDR1 is SGHTA, CDR2 FQGTGA, per germline. V was cut by 5 bases and J by 1 base, with 9 bases left in between. This CDR3 comprises 14 residues. The CDR3 reads CASSPTGAKNIQYF. Here the CDR3 DNA reads TGTGCCAGCAGCCCTACGGGGGCCAAAAACATTCAGTACTTC. The full variable domain, in which reference TRBV7-3 and TRBJ2-4 provide the parts outside the CDR3, is GAGVSQTPSNKVTEKGKYVELRCDPISGHTALYWYRQSLGQGPEFLIYFQGTGAADDSGLPNDRFFAVRPEGSVSTLKIQRTERGDSAVYLCASSPTGAKNIQYFGAGTRLSVL.

V is TRBV5-4 and J is TRBJ2-3; the match to TRBD2 covers 8 bases. J gave up 6 bases and V 2 bases, and 8 bases lay outside the gene matches. This CDR3 contains 15 residues. The germline V gene has CDR1 SGHNT and CDR2 YYREEE (reference sequence). CDR3 sequence: CASSFSGGGSDTQYF. The CDR3 coding sequence is TGTGCCAGCAGCTTTTCGGGGGGGGGTTCGGATACGCAGTATTTT.

This clone is termed large. The chain couples TRBV9 to TRBJ2-2; 12 bases map to TRBD1. Losses at the gene ends were 4 bases for V and 0 bases for J; bases not matched to a gene: 10. The CDR3 has 19 amino acids. Germline assignment: CDR1 SGDLS and CDR2 YYNGEE. CDR3 amino acids: CASSPVPGQGAPNTGELFF. In DNA, the CDR3 is TGTGCCAGCAGCCCCGTTCCGGGACAGGGGGCCCCGAACACCGGGGAGCTGTTTTTT.

In this sample, this clone is medium-sized. This chain uses TRBV2 with TRBJ2-7; 8 bases agree with TRBD1. The CDR3 runs 13 residues. Trimming took 4 bases from V and 7 from J; bases not matched to a gene: 6. The germline gives CDR1 SNHLY, CDR2 FYNNEI. CDR3 bases: TGTGCCAGCAGTGGAGGGACAGGAAGGGAGCAGTACTTC. Translating it yields CASSGGTGREQYF.

This chain connects TRBV6-1 to TRBJ2-7, with unresolved D. Between the trimmed V and J ends, which lost 5 bases and 4 bases, there was a span of 3 bases. The CDR3 is 10 residues long. Germline CDR1 reads MNHNS; CDR2 reads SASEGT. CDR3 in DNA: TGTGCCAGCAGTTATTACGAGCAGTACTTC. Protein product: CASSYYEQYF.

Regarding this clone: Other DNA sequences from this sample encode an identical CDR3 as well. The V and J genes are TRBV10-2 and TRBJ1-5; D is unclear. Trimming cost V 0 bases and J 0 bases, with 9 bases left between them. Looked up from germline, CDR1 is WSHSY and CDR2 is SAAADI. CDR3 length: 16 residues. DNA of the CDR3: TGCGCCAGCAGTGAGTCGCCGGGGAATAGCAATCAGCCCCAGCATTTT. Residues: CASSESPGNSNQPQHF.

The rearrangement joins TRBV2 to TRBJ2-5, with a possible D match to TRBD1 (5 bases). Matching the DNA end better, TRBJ2-7 makes the J call doubtful. Germline V CDR1 and CDR2: SNHLY, FYNNEI. CDR3 length: 13 residues. The CDR3 DNA reads TGTGCCAGCAGCGCCGACAGTACCTACGAGCAGTACTTC. It yields the protein CASSADSTYEQYF.